This T cell receptor beta chain was documented in a study of cytomegalovirus exposure and HLA in healthy donors listed by TCRdb under 2017. About the full investigation: An earlier analysis of some 550 of the donors reported roughly 270 Gb of sequence data and 100 million to 140 million unique TCR beta sequences from 150 million to 200 million T cells. The study aimed to test whether signatures of past pathogen exposure could be identified by cataloging public T cell receptors. In addition to the first cohort of 666 subjects, a separate validation cohort of about 120 different subjects was used. Roughly five DR-DQ haplotypes were treated as single units for association and clustering because of strong linkage in the cohort. Across 398 genotyped donors of the cohort, an average of about 250,000 unique TCR beta nucleotide sequences per donor were sequenced, and roughly 20% of those sequences were non-productive. In a later analysis, previously published TCR beta repertoires from hundreds of donors were re-analyzed and high-resolution HLA genotyping was added so that TCR occurrence patterns could be studied. Alongside the repertoire data, information on donor age, sex, ethnicity and CMV serostatus was compiled. In the later analysis, no new phenotypic data were used to find candidate immune exposures; instead, reliance was placed on TCR beta sequences and their occurrence across donors. Class I and class II HLA loci were covered by the typing at four-digit resolution. All discovery cohort repertoires had been generated on a single sequencing platform. In a later genetic analysis, genome-wide SNP genotypes for about three fifths of the roughly 670 donors were used, and that subset was treated as a discovery cohort. An earlier analysis of several hundred of the donors applied high-throughput TCR beta sequencing to assess whether each TCR beta V gene segment acted as functional or pseudogenic. The study used immunosequencing to profile the T cell repertoires of 666 subjects and linked those repertoires to cytomegalovirus serostatus. Typing coverage differed by locus: A, B, C, DRB1 and DQB1 were typed in roughly 620-640 donors, DQA1 in about 500, DPA1 in nearly 610, and DPB1 in 400 to 490. Among the 398 genotyped donors, more than 70% belonged to the genetic ancestry cluster associated with self-reported Caucasian donors. Roughly 300 gigabases of sequencing data and approximately 80 million unique TCR sequences were included in an early release covering 500 to 750 HLA-typed donors. To predict cytomegalovirus infection status, the study brought together high-throughput TCR immunosequencing, statistical association of individual TCRs with disease status, and machine learning. Paper-wide results and their limitations: In a later analysis, HLA-associated TCR beta chains showed more clonal expansion and lower generation probabilities than non-associated chains that were equally common. Presence/absence analyses assumed roughly uniform sequencing depth across donors, an assumption that may not hold. The cohort was sequenced for TCR beta chains only, and without alpha or paired-chain data the features that could be detected were limited. V-gene and J-gene trimming of TCR beta chains was associated with a missense DCLRE1C variant in a later genetic analysis, and the association was replicated in an independent cohort. In a later analysis, TCR association rates were found to vary across HLA loci, with the most associated TCRs seen for DRB1 alleles and the fewest for HLA-C alleles. The earlier analysis of some 560 of the donors excluded roughly 17 rarely observed V segments, including chromosome 9 orphons, because counts were too low. The study gave a list of 150 to 200 TCR beta chains associated with cytomegalovirus. The authors suggested that the approach could potentially be generalized to other disease states and immunological phenotypes. According to a later analysis, most CMV-associated TCR beta chains appeared to be HLA-restricted, and the HLA associations seemed to be driven largely by CMV exposure. In a later analysis, some 17,000 TCR beta sequences were associated with specific HLA alleles at a false discovery rate of 0.05. The classifier was reported to diagnose cytomegalovirus status with high specificity and sensitivity in both the original and validation cohorts. Linkage disequilibrium might explain the correlated functional status among segregating V segments, but an unknown experimental factor could not be excluded. A further reported finding was that TCR beta sequences accurately predicted the HLA-A and HLA-B alleles for most subjects in the first cohort. According to a later genetic analysis, donors in an Asian-associated ancestry cluster had fewer N-insertions in productive TCRs than the approximately 650-donor mean. When HLA alleles, especially DR and DQ, strongly co-occurred, TCR associations were difficult to assign to individual alleles. Because the 87-base-pair reads could not distinguish some IMGT-functional V segments, including TRBV6-2 and TRBV6-3, those segments were excluded. CMV serostatus was the only immune exposure information available for the cohort. Because HLA typing was unavailable for some donors at each locus, only the typed subset was used in association tests. Three of the identified cytomegalovirus-associated TCR beta chains were confirmed in vitro to be specific for cytomegalovirus antigens. Across donors, most TCR sequences were observed very rarely, whereas some public TCRs were present in many individuals. A cluster of highly shared sequence variants was judged likely to be a technical artifact of the sequencing pipeline. An earlier analysis of 450 to 750 of the donors showed that most TCR beta V segments appeared in productive rearrangements either about 87% or about 30% of the time, which broadly matched IMGT annotations. A later analysis reported that several top co-occurrence clusters appeared linked to parvovirus B19, influenza, CMV and Epstein-Barr virus.

The cohort was made up of roughly 670 healthy bone marrow donors. All cohort members were sampled while nominally healthy, although unrecorded immune exposures were likely present. The donor was CMV seronegative and was included in the group of under 450 seronegative cohort members. A peripheral blood sample was collected from each donor, and TCR beta sequencing was performed on peripheral blood mononuclear cells. Genomic DNA extraction from the blood cell samples was performed with the Qiagen DNeasy Blood Extraction Kit. Receptor amplification or capture employed the immunoSEQ multiplex PCR assay. A mixture of 60 forward primers for TCR Vbeta segments and 13 reverse primers for TCR Jbeta segments was used in the multiplex PCR. The CDR3 region of rearranged TCR beta genes was amplified from genomic DNA with a multiplex PCR assay. The Illumina HiSeq System was used to sequence the amplified TCR beta libraries as 87-base-pair reads. The original methods were these. A later analysis counted tens of millions of unique TCR beta chains across the 690 or so repertoires, and some 12 million of these chains were shared by at least two donors. A nearest-neighbor algorithm error-corrected the raw reads and collapsed the reads into unique sequences, merging closely related sequences to remove PCR and sequencing errors. V, D and J gene segments were assigned by aligning CDR3 sequences to IMGT reference sequences. For a sequence to be retained, at least a six-nucleotide match to both a V gene segment and a J gene segment was required. A rearrangement counted as productive if the CDR3 had no stop codons and remained in frame with V and J, and every other rearrangement counted as non-productive. Following IMGT convention, CDR3 was defined as the stretch from the second conserved V-encoded cysteine up to the conserved J-encoded phenylalanine. Sequences without an unambiguous match to a single V gene segment were excluded from the earlier analysis of 450 to 650 of the donors. An earlier analysis of almost 600 of the donors classified V segments as functional when productive rearrangements were above 56.7% and as segregating when the standard deviation between donors was above 5%. A statistical classification framework was built for diagnosing cytomegalovirus status from the catalog of TCR beta chain sequences. V and J gene assignment, in a later analysis, came from comparing TCR nucleotide sequences with IMGT/GENE-DB human TR gene sequences. In a later analysis, CDR3 sequences and most-parsimonious VDJ recombination scenarios were assigned using the TCRdist pipeline. In a later analysis, each TCR beta chain was defined by its CDR3 amino acid sequence together with its V-gene family, and reads lacking a unique V-gene family were excluded. To address suspected cross-contamination and a sequencing artifact, a later analysis removed roughly 640 highly shared, low-generation-probability nucleotide sequences. In a later analysis, a clonal expansion index was calculated for each public chain from normalized within-repertoire ranks of inferred template counts. In a later analysis, generation probabilities were computed using a VDJ recombination model fitted to out-of-frame rearrangements, and the results were checked against IGoR. In a later analysis, hypergeometric tests were used to score TCR-TCR, TCR-HLA and TCR-CMV co-occurrence, with a repertoire-size bias correction applied to TCR pairs. A later analysis estimated false discovery rates by permuting HLA or CMV assignments 20 times. In a later analysis, co-occurring TCRs were grouped using DBSCAN, and TCRdist sequence similarity was added for clustering within HLA-allele-positive subsets. Repertoires with fewer than 30,000 or more than 120,000 public chains, plus five repertoires with anomalous nucleotide sharing, were excluded from co-occurrence clustering. As stored in TCRdb, this immuneACCESS dataset retains in-frame rearrangements with V and J assigned. A fraction of the clones does not appear; measured against another copy, unresolved V genes explain less than half of the discrepancy, and the remainder lacks a known reason. V and J calls and clone size come straight from that table; D and trimming were deduced from the DNA. Recorded for this sample are roughly 140,000 clones; over 60% of them occurred a single time. The top ten clones comprise 0.55% to 0.8% of the sample.

This clone was found a few times. Its antigen remains undetermined. Per-base quality was not reported, and no clone a single base away is much larger than it. According to the germline V gene, CDR1 reads SGHAT and CDR2 reads FQNNGV. Reading from cysteine to phenylalanine, the CDR3 counts 15 amino acids. Just CDR3 DNA is preserved here, 45 bases in frame from base 1. Trimming leaves V shorter by 4 bases and J shorter by 1 base, with the junction holding 6 bases beyond the gene matches. This receptor was obtained from a male donor in good health and CMV-seronegative. Sequenced: PBMCs. The V and J segments used are TRBV11-2 and TRBJ1-1; 7 central bases correspond to TRBD1. The DNA sequence is given as TGTGCCAGCAGCTCATTGACAGGGCGGAACACTGAAGCTTTCTTT. Its coded protein is CASSSLTGRNTEAFF.